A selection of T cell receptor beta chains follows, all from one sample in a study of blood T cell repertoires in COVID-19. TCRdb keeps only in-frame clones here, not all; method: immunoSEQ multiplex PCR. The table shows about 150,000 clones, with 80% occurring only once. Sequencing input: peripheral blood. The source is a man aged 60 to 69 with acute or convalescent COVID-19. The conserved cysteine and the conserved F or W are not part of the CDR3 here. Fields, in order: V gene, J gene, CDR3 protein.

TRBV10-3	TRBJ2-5	AISAQDRGLND
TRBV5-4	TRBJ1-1	ASSLGARTGGTEAF
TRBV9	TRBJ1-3	ASSGAGETAIY
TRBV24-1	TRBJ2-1	ATSAPGTGVNEQF
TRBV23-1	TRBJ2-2	ASSQCSITGATGELF
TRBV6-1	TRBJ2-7	ASSEQAGGAYEQY
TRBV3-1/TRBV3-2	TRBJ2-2	ASSRGLQNTGELF
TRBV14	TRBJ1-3	ASRTTTGNSGNTIY
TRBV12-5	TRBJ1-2	ASGAGTTNYGYT
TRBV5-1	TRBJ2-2	ASSFPSGNTGELF
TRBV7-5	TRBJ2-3	ARSGGRRTSGSPTDTQY
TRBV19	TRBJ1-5	ASWNREMGNQPQH
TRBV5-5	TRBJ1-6	ASSFVGADNSPLH
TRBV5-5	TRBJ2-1	ASGRGSGGYNEQF
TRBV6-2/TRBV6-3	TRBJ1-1	ASSRQGSLEAF
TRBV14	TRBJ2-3	ASSPHQTIDTQY
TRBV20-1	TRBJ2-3	SASPDRADTQY
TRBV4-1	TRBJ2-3	ASSKERGTQRTDTQY
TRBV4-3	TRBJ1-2	ASSQGTVRENYGYT
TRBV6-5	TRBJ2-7	ASSHGQGRPYEQY
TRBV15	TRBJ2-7	ATSKASGAYEQY
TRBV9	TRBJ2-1	ASSYHSGGSYNEQF
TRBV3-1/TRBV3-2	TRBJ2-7	ASSPYAQGAYEQY
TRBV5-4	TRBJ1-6	ASSLDLSSYNSPLH
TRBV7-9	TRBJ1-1	ASSYTLGAEAF
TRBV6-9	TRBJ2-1	ASSYRGDLYNEQF
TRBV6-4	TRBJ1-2	ASSDSGYYGYT
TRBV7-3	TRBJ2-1	ASSLNENEQF
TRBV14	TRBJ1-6	ASSSLNSPLH
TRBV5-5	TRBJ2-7	ASSIQGAEQY